This passage covers 25 T cell receptor beta chains from one sample sequenced in a study of cytomegalovirus exposure and HLA in healthy donors. In the PCR, 60 Vbeta and 13 Jbeta primers were used. TCRdb's copy holds only in-frame clones and misses some; the assay was immunoSEQ multiplex PCR. The table lists around 99,000 clones, over 80% of them singletons, with roughly 2.5% in the top ten. Sequencing was done on a sample of PBMCs. All receptors come from a man younger than 40 in good health and CMV-seropositive.

V is TRBV9 and J is TRBJ2-3; D is perhaps TRBD2 (5 bases). There are 14 residues in the CDR3. Per the germline V gene, CDR1 is SGDLS and CDR2 is YYNGEE. V lost 0 bases, J lost 8 bases, and 13 bases lay in between. The CDR3 DNA reads as TGTGCCAGCAGCGTAGCGGGCGCGGCGGGTACGCAGTATTTT. It yields the protein CASSVAGAAGTQYF.

The chain uses TRBV4-1 and TRBJ2-3; TRBD2 matches 16 bases. After removal of 4 bases from V and 3 bases from J, the junction contained 13 bases not matched to a gene. Germline values: CDR1 MGHRA, CDR2 YSYEKL. This CDR3 has 20 amino acids. CDR3 sequence: CASSRKLGLAGGPVTDTQYF. In DNA form, the CDR3 reads TGCGCCAGCAGCCGAAAGCTGGGACTAGCGGGGGGGCCTGTGACAGATACGCAGTATTTT.

This clone has more than one count but fewer than ten. The chain recombines TRBV19 with TRBJ1-5; 7 nucleotides agree with TRBD1. The CDR3 loop spans 14 amino acids. Germline CDR1 and CDR2: LNHDA and SQIVND (reference sequence). The trim removed 3 bases at V and 4 bases at J, leaving 3 bases unmatched. The CDR3 region is CASSIAQGNQPQHF. In DNA, the CDR3 is TGTGCCAGTAGTATCGCACAGGGGAATCAGCCCCAGCATTTT.

The rearrangement uses TRBV6-1 and TRBJ1-5; 10 nucleotides align to TRBD1. V was clipped by 3 bases and J by 6 bases; unmatched bases: 5. Germline V lookup: CDR1 MNHNS, CDR2 SASEGT. The CDR3 is made up of 15 amino acids. CDR3 protein: CASSETGGAAQPQHF. As DNA, the CDR3 is TGTGCCAGCAGTGAGACAGGGGGCGCGGCTCAGCCCCAGCATTTT.

The chain employs TRBV2 and TRBJ2-5, with 9 bases identical to TRBD2. The DNA matches TRBJ2-7 better at its end, which makes the J call doubtful. The CDR3 runs to 14 residues. The germline CDR1 and CDR2 sequences are SNHLY and FYNNEI. Here the CDR3 DNA reads TGTGCCAGCAGGTTCCGACTAGCGGCCTACGAGCAGTACTTC. Encoded protein: CASRFRLAAYEQYF.

V gene TRBV4-2 combines with J gene TRBJ2-5; tentative D call: TRBD1 (6 bases). CDR1 and CDR2 from the germline V gene are LGHNA and YNFKEQ. The CDR3 has 13 amino acids. Deletions cut 0 bases from V and 5 bases from J, with 7 bases between. The CDR3 nucleotides are TGTGCCAGCAGCCAAGAAAGGGGGGAGACCCAGTACTTC. It yields the protein CASSQERGETQYF.

The chain employs TRBV5-6 and TRBJ2-1; tentative D call: TRBD1 (6 bases). Trimming cost V 4 bases and J 0 bases, with 11 bases left between them. CDR1 is SGHDT and CDR2 is YYEEEE in the germline V gene. There are 15 residues in the CDR3. CDR3 amino acids: CASSQRQVSYNEQFF. In nucleotides, the CDR3 is TGTGCCAGCAGCCAAAGACAGGTCTCCTACAATGAGCAGTTCTTC.

This chain uses TRBV5-1 with TRBJ1-1, with a possible D match to TRBD1 (5 bases). The CDR3 contains 13 residues. Trimming removed 5 bases from V and 0 bases from J, with 8 bases in between. Per germline, CDR1 SGHRS and CDR2 YFSETQ. The CDR3 DNA sequence: TGCGCCAGCAGTCCACAGGTGAACACTGAAGCTTTCTTT. It translates to CASSPQVNTEAFF.

The chain recombines TRBV9 with TRBJ2-7, with D maybe TRBD1 (6 bases). The CDR3 runs to 15 residues. Germline V gene lookup returns CDR1 SGDLS and CDR2 YYNGEE. Trimming removed 0 bases at V and 5 bases at J, with 15 bases between. This CDR3 reads CASSVAVGARNEQYF. CDR3 sequence (DNA): TGTGCCAGCAGCGTAGCTGTGGGGGCGCGGAACGAGCAGTACTTC.

This clone was counted a single time. The genes are TRBV6-5 and TRBJ1-1; a possible D gene is TRBD1 (5 bases). This CDR3 comprises 16 residues. Trimming removed 2 bases from V and 1 base from J, with 14 bases in between. CDR1 and CDR2 from the germline V gene are MNHEY and SVGAGI. In nucleotides, the CDR3 is TGTGCCAGCAGTTACGCCGGAGGGACGGGGAACACTGAAGCTTTCTTT. Translated, it gives CASSYAGGTGNTEAFF.

This clone is termed medium-sized. The chain is built from TRBV5-6 and TRBJ1-2; no reliable D call. Germline-derived CDR1 and CDR2 are SGHDT and YYEEEE. V gave up 0 bases and J gave up 10 bases, with 7 bases separating them. The CDR3 sequence is 11 residues long. The CDR3 protein is CASSLGEVYTF. CDR3 in DNA: TGTGCCAGCAGCTTGGGAGAAGTCTACACCTTC.

This chain links TRBV27 with TRBJ2-1; D is ambiguous. V was clipped by 1 base and J by 4 bases, with 5 bases between them. The CDR3 covers 13 residues. In germline, CDR1 is MNHEY, CDR2 SMNVEV (reference sequence). DNA for the CDR3: TGTGCCAGCAGTTTATATCTGTACAATGAGCAGTTCTTC. Protein sequence: CASSLYLYNEQFF.

The chain links TRBV19 to TRBJ1-3; D is undetermined. Germline-derived CDR1 and CDR2 are LNHDA and SQIVND (reference sequence). Trimming left V 10 bases short and J 0 bases short, with 7 bases between. The CDR3 spans 12 residues. CDR3 loop: CATQSSGNTIYF. As DNA, the CDR3 is TGTGCCACCCAGTCCTCTGGAAACACCATATATTTT.

The chain joins TRBV7-6 to TRBJ1-2; TRBD1 agrees at 11 bases. The V segment lost 4 bases and the J segment 7 bases; nucleotides outside the gene matches: 11. Germline values: CDR1 SGHVS, CDR2 FNYEAQ. This CDR3 has 16 residues. CDR3 region: CASSSYPGQGASGYTF. In DNA form, the CDR3 reads TGTGCCAGCAGCTCCTACCCCGGACAGGGGGCGTCTGGCTACACCTTC. The entire variable domain, with the rest obtained from reference TRBV7-6 and TRBJ1-2, is as follows: GAGVSQSPRYKVTKRGQDVALRCDPISGHVSLYWYRQALGQGPEFLTYFNYEAQQDKSGLPNDRFSAERPEGSISTLTIQRTEQRDSAMYRCASSSYPGQGASGYTFGSGTRLTVV.

The rearrangement links TRBV6-5 to TRBJ2-7; 8 nucleotides align to TRBD1. Germline CDR1 reads MNHEY; CDR2 reads SVGAGI. V lost 4 bases to trimming and J lost 5 bases; unmatched junction nucleotides: 10. The CDR3 runs 15 residues. The CDR3 DNA sequence: TGTGCCAGCAGTTCCGTGACAGGGGTGAGAAACGAGCAGTACTTC. Encoded protein: CASSSVTGVRNEQYF.

This sequence joins TRBV7-8 and TRBJ1-2; no firm D call. The germline V and J ends were trimmed by 5 bases and 0 bases, with 13 bases remaining between them. Per the germline V gene, CDR1 is SGHVS and CDR2 is FQNEAQ. The length of the CDR3 is 15 residues. CDR3 DNA sequence: TGTGCCAGCAGCAGGGCGGGATGGACTAACTATGGCTACACCTTC. Its translation: CASSRAGWTNYGYTF.

This clone was counted between two and nine times. The V gene is TRBV19, the J gene TRBJ2-1; 7 positions agree with TRBD1. After removal of 5 bases from V and 2 bases from J, the junction contained 9 bases not matched to a gene. The CDR3 is 16 amino acids. Germline V CDR1 and CDR2: LNHDA, SQIVND (reference sequence). CDR3 bases: TGTGCCAGTAGTCTCCTGACAGGGTCGGCCTACAATGAGCAGTTCTTC. Translated: CASSLLTGSAYNEQFF.

The CDR3 DNA sequence: TGTGCCAGCAGCTTACAAGGGCGCGGGGGGATCGGGGAGCTGTTTTTT. Translating gives CASSLQGRGGIGELFF. The rearrangement links TRBV7-8 to TRBJ2-2; TRBD2 aligns across 8 bases. In germline, CDR1 is SGHVS, CDR2 FQNEAQ. J lost 7 bases, V lost 2 bases, and 9 bases had no gene match. The CDR3 has 16 amino acids. Combining the CDR3 with reference TRBV7-8 and TRBJ2-2 gives the whole variable domain GAGVSQSPRYKVAKRGQDVALRCDPISGHVSLFWYQQALGQGPEFLTYFQNEAQLDKSGLPSDRFFAERPEGSVSTLKIQRTQQEDSAVYLCASSLQGRGGIGELFFGEGSRLTVL.

V is TRBV6-1 and J is TRBJ1-1, with D unclear. V lost 2 bases, J lost 7 bases, and 11 bases lay in between. Germline V gene data show CDR1 as MNHNS and CDR2 as SASEGT. The CDR3 totals 13 residues. The CDR3 loop reads CASSERIGSEAFF. The CDR3 nucleotides are TGTGCCAGCAGTGAAAGAATTGGTAGTGAAGCTTTCTTT.

The chain employs TRBV5-1 and TRBJ2-1; 7 bases map to TRBD1. This CDR3 comprises 15 residues. J gave up 3 bases and V 4 bases, and 7 bases lay outside the gene matches. In germline, CDR1 is SGHRS, CDR2 YFSETQ. CDR3 nucleotide sequence: TGCGCCAGCAGCCCACAGGGGTACGGCTACAATGAGCAGTTCTTC. Protein sequence: CASSPQGYGYNEQFF.

This clone has just one count. The chain carries TRBV2 and TRBJ1-1, with 7 bases identical to TRBD1. Per the germline V gene, CDR1 is SNHLY and CDR2 is FYNNEI. The CDR3 is made up of 14 amino acids. The V segment lost 5 bases and the J segment 1 base; nucleotides outside the gene matches: 4. The CDR3 region is CASSLQGTNTEAFF. CDR3 in DNA: TGTGCCAGCAGTCTACAGGGGACGAACACTGAAGCTTTCTTT.

This chain links TRBV5-1 with TRBJ2-5; a weak D match, TRBD1 (6 bases). There are 14 residues in the CDR3. V lost 5 bases and J 1 base, leaving 12 bases between the germline ends. Germline CDR1 reads SGHRS; CDR2 reads YFSETQ. The CDR3 bases are TGCGCCAGCAGACTGGGGGCAGCCCAAGAGACCCAGTACTTC. It codes for CASRLGAAQETQYF.

In DNA form, the CDR3 reads TGTGCCAGCAGCCTTCGGGGACTAGCGGGGGGCAATGAGCAGTTCTTC. It specifies CASSLRGLAGGNEQFF. V gene TRBV11-2 combines with J gene TRBJ2-1; 15 nucleotides align to TRBD2. The length of the CDR3 is 16 residues. With V trimmed by 5 bases and J by 6 bases, 5 bases remained unmatched. CDR1 SGHAT and CDR2 FQNNGV come from the germline V gene. Looking up the rest from reference TRBV11-2 and TRBJ2-1 gives the full variable domain: EAGVAQSPRYKIIEKRQSVAFWCNPISGHATLYWYQQILGQGPKLLIQFQNNGVVDDSQLPKDRFSAERLKGVDSTLKIQPAKLEDSAVYLCASSLRGLAGGNEQFFGPGTRLTVL.

CDR3 nucleotides: TGTGCCAGCAGCTCCCTAGGAGGGGACTACGAGCAGTACTTC. Amino acid sequence: CASSSLGGDYEQYF. V usage is TRBV7-6 and J usage is TRBJ2-7, with D perhaps TRBD2 (6 bases). In germline, CDR1 is SGHVS, CDR2 FNYEAQ. Trimming took off 4 bases at V and 3 bases at J, with 13 bases between the two ends. The CDR3 is 14 residues long. The entire variable domain, with the rest obtained from reference TRBV7-6 and TRBJ2-7, is as follows: GAGVSQSPRYKVTKRGQDVALRCDPISGHVSLYWYRQALGQGPEFLTYFNYEAQQDKSGLPNDRFSAERPEGSISTLTIQRTEQRDSAMYRCASSSLGGDYEQYFGPGTRLTVT.

The chain recombines TRBV13 with TRBJ1-1, with 11 positions matching TRBD1. J lost 6 bases, V lost 5 bases, and 5 bases had no gene match. This CDR3 region has 14 residues. Germline CDR1 PRHDT, CDR2 FYEKMQ (reference sequence). The CDR3: CASSRTGGAAEAFF. The CDR3 nucleotides read TGTGCCAGCAGCCGGACAGGGGGCGCGGCTGAAGCTTTCTTT.